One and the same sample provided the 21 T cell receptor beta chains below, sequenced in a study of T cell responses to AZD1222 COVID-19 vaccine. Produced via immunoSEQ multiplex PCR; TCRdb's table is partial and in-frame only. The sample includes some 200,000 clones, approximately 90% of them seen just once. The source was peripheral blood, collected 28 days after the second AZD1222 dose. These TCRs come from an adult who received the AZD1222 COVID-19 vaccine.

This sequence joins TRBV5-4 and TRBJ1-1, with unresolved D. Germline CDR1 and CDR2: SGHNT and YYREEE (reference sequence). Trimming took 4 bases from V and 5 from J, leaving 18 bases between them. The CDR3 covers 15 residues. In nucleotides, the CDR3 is TGTGCCAGCAGCCCCGAGGTGGGCCGGGGTACTGAAGCTTTCTTT. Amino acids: CASSPEVGRGTEAFF.

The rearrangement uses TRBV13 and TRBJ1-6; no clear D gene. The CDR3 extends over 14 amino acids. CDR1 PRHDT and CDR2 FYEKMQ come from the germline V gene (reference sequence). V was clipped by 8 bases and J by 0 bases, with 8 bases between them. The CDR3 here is CASQYSSYNSPLHF. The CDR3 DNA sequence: TGTGCCAGCCAATATAGCTCCTATAATTCACCCCTCCACTTT.

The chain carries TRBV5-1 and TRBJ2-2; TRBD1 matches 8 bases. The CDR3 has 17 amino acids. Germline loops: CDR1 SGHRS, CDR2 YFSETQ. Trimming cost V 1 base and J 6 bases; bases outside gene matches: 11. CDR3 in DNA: TGCGCCAGCAGCTTGCCCACAGGGGGAGGATACGCCGGGGAGCTGTTTTTT. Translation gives CASSLPTGGGYAGELFF. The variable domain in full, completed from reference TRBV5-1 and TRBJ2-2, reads KAGVTQTPRYLIKTRGQQVTLSCSPISGHRSVSWYQQTPGQGLQFLFEYFSETQRNKGNFPGRFSGRQFSNSRSEMNVSTLELGDSALYLCASSLPTGGGYAGELFFGEGSRLTVL.

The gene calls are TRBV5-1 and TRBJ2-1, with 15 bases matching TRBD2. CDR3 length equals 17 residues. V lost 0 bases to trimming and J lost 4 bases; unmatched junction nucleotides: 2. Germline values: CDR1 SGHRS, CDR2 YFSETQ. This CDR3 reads CASSLEGLAGGYNEQFF. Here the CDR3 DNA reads TGCGCCAGCAGCTTGGAGGGACTAGCGGGAGGATACAATGAGCAGTTCTTC. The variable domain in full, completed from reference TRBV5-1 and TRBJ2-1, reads KAGVTQTPRYLIKTRGQQVTLSCSPISGHRSVSWYQQTPGQGLQFLFEYFSETQRNKGNFPGRFSGRQFSNSRSEMNVSTLELGDSALYLCASSLEGLAGGYNEQFFGPGTRLTVL.

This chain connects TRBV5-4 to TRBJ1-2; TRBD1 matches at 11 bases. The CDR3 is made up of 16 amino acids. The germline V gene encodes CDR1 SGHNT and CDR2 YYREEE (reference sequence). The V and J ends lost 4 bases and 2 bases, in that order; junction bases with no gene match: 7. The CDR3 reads CASSPGQGATNYGYTF. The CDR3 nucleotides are TGTGCCAGCAGCCCAGGACAGGGGGCGACGAACTATGGCTACACCTTC. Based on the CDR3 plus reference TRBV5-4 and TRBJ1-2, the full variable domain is ETGVTQSPTHLIKTRGQQVTLRCSSQSGHNTVSWYQQALGQGPQFIFQYYREEENGRGNFPPRFSGLQFPNYSSELNVNALELDDSALYLCASSPGQGATNYGYTFGSGTRLTVV.

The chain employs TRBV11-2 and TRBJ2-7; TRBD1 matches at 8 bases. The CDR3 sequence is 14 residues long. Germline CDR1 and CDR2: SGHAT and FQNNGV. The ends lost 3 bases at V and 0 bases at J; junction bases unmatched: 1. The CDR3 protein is CASSFDRGSYEQYF. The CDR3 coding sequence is TGTGCCAGCAGCTTTGACAGGGGCTCCTACGAGCAGTACTTC.

CDR3 sequence (DNA): TGTGCCAGCAGACCACTCATGCAGCCCCAGCATTTT. It yields the protein CASRPLMQPQHF. The rearrangement links TRBV28 to TRBJ1-5; D is ambiguous. The CDR3 spans 12 residues. V gave up 6 bases and J gave up 7 bases, with 10 bases separating them. Germline assignment: CDR1 MDHEN and CDR2 SYDVKM.

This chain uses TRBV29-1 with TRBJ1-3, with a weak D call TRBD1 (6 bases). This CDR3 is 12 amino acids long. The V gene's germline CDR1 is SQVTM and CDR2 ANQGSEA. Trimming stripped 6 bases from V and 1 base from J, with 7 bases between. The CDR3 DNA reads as TGCAGCGTGGGGACATCTGGAAACACCATATATTTT. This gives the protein CSVGTSGNTIYF.

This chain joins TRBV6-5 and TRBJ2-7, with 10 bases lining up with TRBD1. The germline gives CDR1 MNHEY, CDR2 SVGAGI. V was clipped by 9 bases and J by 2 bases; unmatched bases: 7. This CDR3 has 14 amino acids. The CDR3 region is CASAIDRGPYEQYF. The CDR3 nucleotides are TGTGCCAGTGCGATCGACAGGGGGCCCTACGAGCAGTACTTC.

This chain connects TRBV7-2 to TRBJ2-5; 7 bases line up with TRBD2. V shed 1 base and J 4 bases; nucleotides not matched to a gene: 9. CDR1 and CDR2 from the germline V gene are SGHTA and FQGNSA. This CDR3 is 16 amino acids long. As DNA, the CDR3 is TGTGCCAGCAGCTTAGTCCTTGGCCTAGCGGCAGAGACCCAGTACTTC. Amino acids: CASSLVLGLAAETQYF.

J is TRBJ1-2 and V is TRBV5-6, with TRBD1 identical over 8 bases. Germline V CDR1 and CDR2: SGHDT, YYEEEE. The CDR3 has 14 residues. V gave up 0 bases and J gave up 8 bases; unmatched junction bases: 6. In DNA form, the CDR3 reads TGTGCCAGCAGCTTGGTTCAGGGGGCGGAGGGCTACACCTTC. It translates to CASSLVQGAEGYTF. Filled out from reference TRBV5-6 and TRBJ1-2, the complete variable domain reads DAGVTQSPTHLIKTRGQQVTLRCSPKSGHDTVSWYQQALGQGPQFIFQYYEEEERQRGNFPDRFSGHQFPNYSSELNVNALLLGDSALYLCASSLVQGAEGYTFGSGTRLTVV.

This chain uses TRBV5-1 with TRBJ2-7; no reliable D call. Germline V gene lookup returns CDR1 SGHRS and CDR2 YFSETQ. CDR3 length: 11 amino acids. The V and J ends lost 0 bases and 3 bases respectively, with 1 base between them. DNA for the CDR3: TGCGCCAGCAGCTTGGGCTACGAGCAGTACTTC. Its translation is CASSLGYEQYF.

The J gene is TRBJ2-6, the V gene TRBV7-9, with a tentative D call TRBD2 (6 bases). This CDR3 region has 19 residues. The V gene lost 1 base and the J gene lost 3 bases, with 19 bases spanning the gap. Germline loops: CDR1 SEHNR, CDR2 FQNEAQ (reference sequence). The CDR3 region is CASSLEVVLYGGGANVLTF. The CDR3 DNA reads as TGTGCCAGCAGCTTAGAAGTAGTACTCTACGGGGGTGGGGCCAACGTCCTGACTTTC.

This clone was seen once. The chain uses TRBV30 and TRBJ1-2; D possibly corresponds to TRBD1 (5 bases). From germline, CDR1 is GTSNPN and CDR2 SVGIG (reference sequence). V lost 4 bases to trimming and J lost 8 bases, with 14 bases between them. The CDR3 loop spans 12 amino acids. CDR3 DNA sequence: TGTGCCTGGAAGGTTGGGACTTTAGGCTACACCTTC. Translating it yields CAWKVGTLGYTF.

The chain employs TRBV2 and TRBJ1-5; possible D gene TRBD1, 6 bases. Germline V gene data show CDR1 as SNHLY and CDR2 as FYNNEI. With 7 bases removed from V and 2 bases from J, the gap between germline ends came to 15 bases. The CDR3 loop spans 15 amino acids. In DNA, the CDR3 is TGTGCCAGCACCCGTCGGGACATAGGCAATCAGCCCCAGCATTTT. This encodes CASTRRDIGNQPQHF.

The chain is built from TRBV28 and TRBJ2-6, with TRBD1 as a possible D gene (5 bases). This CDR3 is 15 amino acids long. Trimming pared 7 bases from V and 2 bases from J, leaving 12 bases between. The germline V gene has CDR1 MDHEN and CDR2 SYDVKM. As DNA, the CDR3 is TGTGCCAGCACATCCAGCAGGGCTGGGGCCAACGTCCTGACTTTC. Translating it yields CASTSSRAGANVLTF.

CDR3 protein: CASSLGHKLAGGTYEQYF. Written as DNA, the CDR3 is TGTGCCAGCAGCCTCGGCCACAAACTAGCGGGAGGTACCTACGAGCAGTACTTC. The chain combines TRBV5-4 with TRBJ2-7; 12 bases line up with TRBD2. The CDR3 totals 18 residues. The V gene end was trimmed by 4 bases and the J gene end by 2 bases; junction bases not matched to a gene: 13. Germline CDR1 is SGHNT and CDR2 is YYREEE (reference sequence).

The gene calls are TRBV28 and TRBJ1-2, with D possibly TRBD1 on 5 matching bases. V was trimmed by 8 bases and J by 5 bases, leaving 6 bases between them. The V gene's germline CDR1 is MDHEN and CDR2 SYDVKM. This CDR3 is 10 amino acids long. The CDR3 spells CASAGYGYTF. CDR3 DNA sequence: TGTGCCAGCGCAGGGTATGGCTACACCTTC.

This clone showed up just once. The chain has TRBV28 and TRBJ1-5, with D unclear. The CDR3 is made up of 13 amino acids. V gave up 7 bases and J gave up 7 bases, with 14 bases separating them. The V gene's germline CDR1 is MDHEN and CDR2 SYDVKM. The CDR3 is CASIPWGGQPQHF. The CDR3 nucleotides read TGTGCCAGCATCCCCTGGGGAGGGCAGCCCCAGCATTTT.

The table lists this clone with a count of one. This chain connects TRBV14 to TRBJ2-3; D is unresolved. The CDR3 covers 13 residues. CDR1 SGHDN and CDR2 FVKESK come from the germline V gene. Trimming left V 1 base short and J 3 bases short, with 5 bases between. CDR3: CASSQAQTDTQYF. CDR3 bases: TGTGCCAGCAGCCAAGCCCAGACAGATACGCAGTATTTT.

CDR3 bases: TGTGCCAGCAGCCAAGGGGGGGCAGGAAGCAATCAGCCCCAGCATTTT. Translation: CASSQGGAGSNQPQHF. V gene TRBV3-1 (or the pseudogene TRBV3-2) combines with J gene TRBJ1-5, with a weak D call TRBD1 (6 bases). V dropped 1 base and J dropped 1 base, with 11 bases sitting between them. In germline, CDR1 is LGHDT, CDR2 YNNKEL (reference sequence). The CDR3 extends over 16 amino acids.